This TCR beta chain stems from a study of blood T cell repertoires in COVID-19. Study background: Acute-phase and convalescent COVID-19 samples originated in the United States, Italy and Spain. T cells, B-cell-depleted T cells, or PBMCs provided the cDNA or gDNA that served as material.

In Seattle, patients joined the study during active infection and were tracked longitudinally. Source study methods: By means of reference gene primer amplification, nucleated cell counts were estimated. Assay used: immunoSEQ multiplex PCR; TCRdb lists only in-frame clones, some missing. The V and J calls and clone size are taken from that table; D and trimming were inferred from the DNA. This table holds 350,000 or so clones, approximately 89% found once. With 7 bases removed from V and 5 bases from J, the gap between germline ends came to 5 bases. The CDR3 spans 10 residues. The sample comprised peripheral blood. The genes are TRBV12-3 or TRBV12-4 and TRBJ1-1, with D unclear. This receptor was identified in a woman in her sixties with COVID-19, enrolled during active disease. CDR3 region: CASTRTEAFF. The CDR3 nucleotides are TGTGCCAGCACCCGGACTGAAGCTTTCTTT.